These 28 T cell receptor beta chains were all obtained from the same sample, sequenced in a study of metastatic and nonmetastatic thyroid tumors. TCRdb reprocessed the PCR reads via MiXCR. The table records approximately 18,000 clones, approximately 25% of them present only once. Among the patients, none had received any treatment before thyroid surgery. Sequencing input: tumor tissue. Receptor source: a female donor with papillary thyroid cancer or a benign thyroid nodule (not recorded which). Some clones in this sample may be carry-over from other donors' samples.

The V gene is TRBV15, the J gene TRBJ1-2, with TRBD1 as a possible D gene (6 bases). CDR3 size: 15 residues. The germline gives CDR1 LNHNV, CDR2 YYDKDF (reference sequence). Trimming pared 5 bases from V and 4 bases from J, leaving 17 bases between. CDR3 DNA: TGTGCCACCAGCGGTGGATGGGGGCGAGGCTATGGCTACACCTTC. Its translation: CATSGGWGRGYGYTF.

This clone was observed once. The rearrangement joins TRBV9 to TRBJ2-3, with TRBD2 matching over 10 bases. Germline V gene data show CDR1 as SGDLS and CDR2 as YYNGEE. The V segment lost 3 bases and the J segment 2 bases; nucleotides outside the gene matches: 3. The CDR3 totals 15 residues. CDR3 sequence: CASSAGTSVTDTQYF. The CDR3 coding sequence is TGTGCCAGCAGCGCTGGGACTAGCGTCACAGATACGCAGTATTTT.

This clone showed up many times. The CDR3 loop is CASSSGWEQYF. The CDR3 region has the DNA TGTGCCAGCAGTTCCGGGTGGGAGCAGTACTTC. V gene TRBV28 combines with J gene TRBJ2-7; D is undetermined. CDR1 and CDR2 from the germline V gene are MDHEN and SYDVKM. The ends were cut back, 4 bases at V and 7 bases at J, with 8 bases in the middle. The CDR3 sequence is 11 residues long. The entire variable domain, with the rest obtained from reference TRBV28 and TRBJ2-7, is as follows: DVKVTQSSRYLVKRTGEKVFLECVQDMDHENMFWYRQDPGLGLRLIYFSYDVKMKEKGDIPEGYSVSREKKERFSLILESASTNQTSMYLCASSSGWEQYFGPGTRLTVT.

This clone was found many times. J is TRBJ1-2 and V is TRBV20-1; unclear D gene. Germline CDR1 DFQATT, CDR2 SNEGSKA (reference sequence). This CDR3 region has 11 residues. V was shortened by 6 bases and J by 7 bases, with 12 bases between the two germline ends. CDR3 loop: CSASSTTGYTF. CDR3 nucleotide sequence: TGCAGTGCCTCCTCGACGACTGGCTACACCTTC.

CDR3 bases: TGCAGTGCTAGAGGGTGTACCTACGAGCAGTACTTC. Its protein product is CSARGCTYEQYF. The chain carries TRBV20-1 and TRBJ2-7; D gene uncertain. This CDR3 comprises 12 residues. Trimming removed 1 base from V and 2 bases from J, with 6 bases in between. In germline, CDR1 is DFQATT, CDR2 SNEGSKA (reference sequence).

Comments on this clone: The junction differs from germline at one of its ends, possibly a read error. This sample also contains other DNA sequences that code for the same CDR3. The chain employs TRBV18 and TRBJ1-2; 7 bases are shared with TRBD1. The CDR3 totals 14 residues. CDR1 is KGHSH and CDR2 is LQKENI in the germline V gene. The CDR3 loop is CASSVGTAVYGYTF. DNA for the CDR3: TGTGCCAGCTCGGTAGGGACAGCAGTCTATGGCTACACATTC.

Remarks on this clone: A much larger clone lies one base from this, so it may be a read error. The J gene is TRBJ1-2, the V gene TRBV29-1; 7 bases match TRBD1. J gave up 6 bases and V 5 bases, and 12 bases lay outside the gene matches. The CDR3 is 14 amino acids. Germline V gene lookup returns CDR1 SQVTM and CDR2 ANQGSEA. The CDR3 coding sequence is TGCAGCGTTCACCAAAGTCTGCAGGGGGATGGCTACACCTTC. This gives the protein CSVHQSLQGDGYTF.

CDR3: CASSLDVPGRSAGNTIYF. CDR3 DNA sequence: TGCGCCAGCAGCTTGGATGTGCCGGGCAGATCGGCTGGAAACACCATATATTTT. The J gene is TRBJ1-3, the V gene TRBV5-1; unclear D gene. The CDR3 extends over 18 amino acids. Between the trimmed V and J ends, which lost 0 bases and 2 bases, there was a span of 18 bases. Germline CDR1 SGHRS, CDR2 YFSETQ.

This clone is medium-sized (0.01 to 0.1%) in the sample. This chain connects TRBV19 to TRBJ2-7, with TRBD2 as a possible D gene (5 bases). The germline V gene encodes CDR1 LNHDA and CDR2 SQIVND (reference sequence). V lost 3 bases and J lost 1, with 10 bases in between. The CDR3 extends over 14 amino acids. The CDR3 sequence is CASSIQGRSYEQYF. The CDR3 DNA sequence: TGTGCCAGTAGTATTCAAGGGAGATCCTACGAGCAGTACTTC.

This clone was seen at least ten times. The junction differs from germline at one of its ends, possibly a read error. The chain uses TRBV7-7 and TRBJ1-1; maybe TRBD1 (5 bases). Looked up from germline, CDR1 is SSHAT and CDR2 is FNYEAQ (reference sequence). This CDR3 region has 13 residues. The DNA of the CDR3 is TGTGCTAGCAGCCCCTTTGGGGACGCTGAAGCTTTCTTT. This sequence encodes CASSPFGDAEAFF.

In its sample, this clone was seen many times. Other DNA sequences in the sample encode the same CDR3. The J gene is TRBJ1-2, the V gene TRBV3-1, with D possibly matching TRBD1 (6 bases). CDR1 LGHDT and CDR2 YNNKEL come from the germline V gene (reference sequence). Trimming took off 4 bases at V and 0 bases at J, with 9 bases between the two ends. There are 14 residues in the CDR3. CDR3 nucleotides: TGTGCCAGCAGCCCCAGGGGAGCTAACTATGGCTACACCTTC. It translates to CASSPRGANYGYTF.

The CDR3 region has the DNA TGTGCCAGCAGCCCCGACAGGGAGAGCTCCTACGAGCAGTACTTC. Amino acids: CASSPDRESSYEQYF. The chain has TRBV7-9 and TRBJ2-7; 7 positions match TRBD1. The CDR3 has 15 residues. Germline CDR1 and CDR2: SEHNR and FQNEAQ (reference sequence). With V trimmed by 5 bases and J by 0 bases, 7 bases remained unmatched.

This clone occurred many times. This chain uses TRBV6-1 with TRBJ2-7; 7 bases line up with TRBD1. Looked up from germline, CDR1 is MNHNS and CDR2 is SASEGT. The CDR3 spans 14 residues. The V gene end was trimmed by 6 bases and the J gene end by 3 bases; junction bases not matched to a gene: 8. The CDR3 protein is CASRYRGQIYEQYF. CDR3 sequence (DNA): TGTGCCAGCAGGTACAGGGGACAGATCTACGAGCAGTACTTC.

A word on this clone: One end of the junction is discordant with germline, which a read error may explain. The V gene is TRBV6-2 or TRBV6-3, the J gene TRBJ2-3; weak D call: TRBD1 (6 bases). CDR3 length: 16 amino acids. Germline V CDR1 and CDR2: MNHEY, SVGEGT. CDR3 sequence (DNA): TGTGCCAGCAGTTATCTGAGGGGGACCAGCAAAGATACGCAGTATTTT. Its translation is CASSYLRGTSKDTQYF.

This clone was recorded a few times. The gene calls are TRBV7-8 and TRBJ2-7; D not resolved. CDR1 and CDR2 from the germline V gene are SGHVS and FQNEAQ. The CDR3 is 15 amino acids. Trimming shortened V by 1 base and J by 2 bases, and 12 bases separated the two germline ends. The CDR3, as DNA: TGTGCCAGCAGCTTAGGGGCAGGAATAGCCTACGAGCAGTACTTC. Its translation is CASSLGAGIAYEQYF.

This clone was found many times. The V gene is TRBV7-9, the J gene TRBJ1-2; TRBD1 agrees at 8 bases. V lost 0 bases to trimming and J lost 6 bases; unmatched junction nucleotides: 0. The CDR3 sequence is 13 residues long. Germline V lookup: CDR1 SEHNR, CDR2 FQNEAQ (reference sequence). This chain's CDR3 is CASSLAQGDGYTF. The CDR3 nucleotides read TGTGCCAGCAGCTTAGCACAGGGGGATGGCTACACCTTC.

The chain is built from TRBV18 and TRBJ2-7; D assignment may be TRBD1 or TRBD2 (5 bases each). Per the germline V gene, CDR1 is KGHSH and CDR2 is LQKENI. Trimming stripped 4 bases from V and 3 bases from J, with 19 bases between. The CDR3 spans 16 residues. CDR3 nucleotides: TGTGCCAGCTCACAACTACCGGGACCGGGTAACTACGAGCAGTACTTC. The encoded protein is CASSQLPGPGNYEQYF.

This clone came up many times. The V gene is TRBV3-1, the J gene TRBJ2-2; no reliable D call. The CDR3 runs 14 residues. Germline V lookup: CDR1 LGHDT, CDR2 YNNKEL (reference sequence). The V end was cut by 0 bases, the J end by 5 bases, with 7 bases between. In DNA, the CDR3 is TGTGCCAGCAGCCAAGATTGGGAAACCGGGGAGCTGTTTTTT. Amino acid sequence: CASSQDWETGELFF.

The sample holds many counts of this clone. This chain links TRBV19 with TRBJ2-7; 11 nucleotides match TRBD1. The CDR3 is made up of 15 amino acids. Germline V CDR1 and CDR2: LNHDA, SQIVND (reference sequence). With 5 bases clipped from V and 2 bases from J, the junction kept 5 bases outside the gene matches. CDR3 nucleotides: TGTGCCAGTAGTGGACAGGGGGCTAAGACCTACGAGCAGTACTTC. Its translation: CASSGQGAKTYEQYF.

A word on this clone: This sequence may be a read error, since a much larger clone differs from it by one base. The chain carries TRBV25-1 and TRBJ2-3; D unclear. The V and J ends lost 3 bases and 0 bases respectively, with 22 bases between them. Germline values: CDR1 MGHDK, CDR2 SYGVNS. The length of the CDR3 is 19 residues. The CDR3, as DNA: TGTGCCAGCAGTGACTCCCCCGTCGTACTGGATACTAGCACAGATACGCAGTATTTT. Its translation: CASSDSPVVLDTSTDTQYF.

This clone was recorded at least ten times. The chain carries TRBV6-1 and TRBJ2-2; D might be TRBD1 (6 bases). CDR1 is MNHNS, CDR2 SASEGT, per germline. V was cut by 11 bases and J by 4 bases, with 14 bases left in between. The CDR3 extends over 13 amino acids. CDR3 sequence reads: CAGSTGFTGELFF. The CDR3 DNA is TGTGCCGGATCAACAGGGTTCACCGGGGAGCTGTTTTTT.

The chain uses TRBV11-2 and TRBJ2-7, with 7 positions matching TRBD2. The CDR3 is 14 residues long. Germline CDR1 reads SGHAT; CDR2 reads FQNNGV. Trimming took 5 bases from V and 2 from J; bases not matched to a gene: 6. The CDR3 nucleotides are TGTGCCAGCAGCCTCCCCGGGAGGCCCTACGAGCAGTACTTC. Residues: CASSLPGRPYEQYF.

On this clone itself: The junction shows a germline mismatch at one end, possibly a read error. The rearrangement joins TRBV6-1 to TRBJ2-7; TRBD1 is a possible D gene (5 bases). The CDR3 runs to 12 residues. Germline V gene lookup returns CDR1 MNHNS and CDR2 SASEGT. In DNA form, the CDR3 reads TGTTCCAGCAGTGAATCAGGGTACGAGCAGTACTTC. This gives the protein CSSSESGYEQYF.

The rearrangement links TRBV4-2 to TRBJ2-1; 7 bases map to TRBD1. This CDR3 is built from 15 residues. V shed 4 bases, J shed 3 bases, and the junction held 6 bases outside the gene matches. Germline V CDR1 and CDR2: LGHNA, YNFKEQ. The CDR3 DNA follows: TGTGCCAGCAGCCGGTCAGGGACAGTCTACAATGAGCAGTTCTTC. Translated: CASSRSGTVYNEQFF.

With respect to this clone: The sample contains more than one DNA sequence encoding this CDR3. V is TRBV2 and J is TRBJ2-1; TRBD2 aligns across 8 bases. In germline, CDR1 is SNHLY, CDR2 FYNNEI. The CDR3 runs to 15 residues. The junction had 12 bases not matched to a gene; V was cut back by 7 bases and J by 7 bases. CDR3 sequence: CASTRTGGAGNEQFF. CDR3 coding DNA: TGTGCCAGCACACGAACGGGGGGGGCGGGAAATGAGCAGTTCTTC.

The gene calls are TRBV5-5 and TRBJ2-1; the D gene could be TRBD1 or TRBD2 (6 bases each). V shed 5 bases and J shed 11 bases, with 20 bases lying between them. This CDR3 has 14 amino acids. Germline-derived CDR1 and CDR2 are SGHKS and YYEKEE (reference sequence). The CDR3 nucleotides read TGTGCCAGCAGTTCAGCCATGGGGGGCTCCCAGCAGTTCTTC. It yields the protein CASSSAMGGSQQFF.

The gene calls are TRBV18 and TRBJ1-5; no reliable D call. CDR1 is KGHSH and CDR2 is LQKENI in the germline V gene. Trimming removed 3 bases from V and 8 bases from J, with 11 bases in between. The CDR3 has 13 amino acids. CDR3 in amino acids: CASSPTVSEPQHF. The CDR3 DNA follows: TGTGCCAGCTCACCTACCGTTTCGGAGCCCCAGCATTTT.

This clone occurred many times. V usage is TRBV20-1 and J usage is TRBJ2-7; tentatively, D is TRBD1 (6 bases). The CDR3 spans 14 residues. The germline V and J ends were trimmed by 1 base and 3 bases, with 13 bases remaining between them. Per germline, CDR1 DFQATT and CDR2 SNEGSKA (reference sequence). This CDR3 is CSARVNRDNYEQYF. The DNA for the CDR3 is TGCAGTGCTAGAGTCAACCGGGACAACTACGAGCAGTACTTC.